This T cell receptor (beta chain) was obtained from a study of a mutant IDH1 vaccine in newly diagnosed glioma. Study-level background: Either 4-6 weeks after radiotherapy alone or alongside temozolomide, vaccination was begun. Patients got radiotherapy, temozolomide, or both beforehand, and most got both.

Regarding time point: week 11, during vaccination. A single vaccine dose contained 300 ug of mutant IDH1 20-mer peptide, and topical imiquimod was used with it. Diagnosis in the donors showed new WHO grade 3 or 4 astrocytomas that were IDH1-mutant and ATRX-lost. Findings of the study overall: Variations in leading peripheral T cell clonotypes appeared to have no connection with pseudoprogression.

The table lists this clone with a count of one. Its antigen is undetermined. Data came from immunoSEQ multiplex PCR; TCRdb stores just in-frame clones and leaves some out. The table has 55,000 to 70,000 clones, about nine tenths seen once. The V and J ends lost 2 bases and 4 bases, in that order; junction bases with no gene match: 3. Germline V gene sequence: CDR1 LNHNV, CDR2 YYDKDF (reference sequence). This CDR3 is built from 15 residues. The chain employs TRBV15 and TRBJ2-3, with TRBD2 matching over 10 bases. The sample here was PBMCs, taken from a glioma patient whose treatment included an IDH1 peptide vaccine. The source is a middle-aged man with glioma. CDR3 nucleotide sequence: TGTGCCACCAGCAGACTAGCGGGAGCGGCAGATACGCAGTATTTT. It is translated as CATSRLAGAADTQYF.